The rows below give T cell receptor beta chains drawn from one sample of a study of regulatory T cells in long-lasting Graves disease. TCRdb reprocessed the multiplex PCR reads with MiXCR, giving one entry per CDR3 protein. The table shows roughly 560,000 distinct CDR3 sequences, with around 13% occurring only once. The data also belong to a second study, concerning T cells in Graves' hyperthyroidism and ophthalmopathy.

Sequencing used peripheral blood mononuclear cells (PBMCs), obtained at new diagnosis, from a patient treated with antithyroid drugs. These receptors were obtained from a woman aged 25 to 39 with Graves disease. Each CDR3 is given with its conserved first and last residue. A D gene is named only where the DNA matches it firmly. Clone size is given for some rows only: seen once, a few or many times, or a class if the clone is expanded.

NA | TRBJ2-3 | NA | TRBV7-9 | 16 | TGTGCCAGCAGCTCTCGGGGAGGACTGCCCCCAGATACGCAGTATTTT | CASSSRGGLPPDTQYF
NA | TRBJ2-3 | NA | TRBV4-3 | 16 | TGCGCCAGCAGCCCGCGGAGGGGGGCCGGCACAGATACGCAGTATTTT | CASSPRRGAGTDTQYF
NA | TRBJ1-5 | NA | TRBV6-1 | 15 | TGTGCCAGCAGAAAACAGGGTGGCAGCAATCAGCCCCAGCATTTT | CASRKQGGSNQPQHF
TRBD2 | TRBJ2-1 | many | TRBV11-2 | 18 | TGTGCCAGCAGCTTAGTTTCCCCGACTAGCGGGAGGAAAAATGAGCAGTTCTTC | CASSLVSPTSGRKNEQFF
TRBD1 | TRBJ1-5 | NA | TRBV6-5 | 15 | TGTGCCAGCAGTTACCAGGGACAGGGTTCTTCGCCCCAGCATTTT | CASSYQGQGSSPQHF
NA | TRBJ2-1 | many | TRBV11-2 | 15 | TGTGCCAGCAGCTTGGATACCCGAGGATTGAATGAGCAGTTCTTC | CASSLDTRGLNEQFF
NA | TRBJ1-4 | many | TRBV10-3 | 12 | TGTGCCATCAGTGAACAGGCTGAAAAACTGTTTTTT | CAISEQAEKLFF
TRBD2 | TRBJ2-2 | few | TRBV19 | 20 | TGTGCCAGTAGTCAACGGGGGGGCCATCGTGCTTATACGAGCACCGGGGAGCTGTTTTTT | CASSQRGGHRAYTSTGELFF
NA | TRBJ1-5 | many | TRBV9 | 15 | TGTGCCAGCTCCCGCGGGGGAAATAGCAATCAGCCCCAGCATTTT | CASSRGGNSNQPQHF
TRBD1 | TRBJ2-5 | once | TRBV30 | 15 | TGTGCCTGGAGTCGGGGACAGGGGGTGATGAAGACCCAGTACTTC | CAWSRGQGVMKTQYF
TRBD1 | TRBJ1-5 | many | TRBV19 | 15 | TGTGCCAGCAGCTTCCGGGACAGCGTCAATCAGCCCCAGCATTTT | CASSFRDSVNQPQHF